The entry below gives a single T cell receptor (beta chain) sequence along with its context. The antigen remains undetermined. The source of the sample is a study of T cells after yellow fever vaccination. Overall study results and limits: On re-exposure, the response was weaker but peaked faster, at day 5 versus 15. In post-booster samples, most primary-vaccination clones reappeared (about 97% CD4, 70% to 90% CD8).

The germline V gene encodes CDR1 KGHSH and CDR2 LQKENI. Germline trimming cut 4 bases from V and 2 bases from J; bases unmatched to any gene: 5. The length of the CDR3 is 16 residues. TCRdb ran MiXCR on the 5' RACE reads and lists one entry per CDR3 protein. The sample lists around 340,000 distinct CDR3 sequences; 8.7% were seen once. The TCR originated in a young man who received the YFV17D yellow fever vaccine. The rearrangement links TRBV18 to TRBJ2-6; 7 bases are shared with TRBD1. The specimen comprised PBMCs, sampled on the day of the first yellow fever vaccination. CDR3 bases: TGTGCCAGCTCACAGACAGGGCTGGCTGGGGCCAACGTCCTGACTTTC. Translating gives CASSQTGLAGANVLTF.